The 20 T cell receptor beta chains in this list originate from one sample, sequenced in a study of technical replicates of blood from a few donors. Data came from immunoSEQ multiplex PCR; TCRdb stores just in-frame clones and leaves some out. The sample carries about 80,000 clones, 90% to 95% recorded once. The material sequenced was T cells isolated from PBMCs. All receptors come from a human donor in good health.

CDR3 DNA: TGTGCCAGCAGTGAGCTGACAGCGTATGGCTACACCTTC. It specifies CASSELTAYGYTF. The V gene is TRBV25-1, the J gene TRBJ1-2, with D possibly being TRBD1 (5 bases). CDR1 MGHDK and CDR2 SYGVNS come from the germline V gene. V gave up 3 bases and J gave up 5 bases, with 10 bases separating them. CDR3 size: 13 residues.

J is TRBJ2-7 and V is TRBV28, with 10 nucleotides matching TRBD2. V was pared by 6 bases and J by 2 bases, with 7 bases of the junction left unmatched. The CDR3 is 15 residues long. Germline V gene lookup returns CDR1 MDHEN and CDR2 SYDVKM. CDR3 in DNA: TGTGCCAGCAGGCCACTCGGACTAGCGGCCTACGAGCAGTACTTC. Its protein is CASRPLGLAAYEQYF.

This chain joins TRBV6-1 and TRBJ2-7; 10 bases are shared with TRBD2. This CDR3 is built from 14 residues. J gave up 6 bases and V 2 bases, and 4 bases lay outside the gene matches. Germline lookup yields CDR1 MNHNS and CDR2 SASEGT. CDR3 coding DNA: TGTGCCAGCAGTGAAAGCGGGAGGGCCCGCGAGCAGTACTTC. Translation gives CASSESGRAREQYF.

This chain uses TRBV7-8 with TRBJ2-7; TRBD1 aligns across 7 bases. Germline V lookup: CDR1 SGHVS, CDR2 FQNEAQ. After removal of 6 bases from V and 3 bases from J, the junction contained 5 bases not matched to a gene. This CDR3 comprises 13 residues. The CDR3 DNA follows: TGTGCCAGCAGACGACCAGGGGGCTACGAGCAGTACTTC. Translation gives CASRRPGGYEQYF.

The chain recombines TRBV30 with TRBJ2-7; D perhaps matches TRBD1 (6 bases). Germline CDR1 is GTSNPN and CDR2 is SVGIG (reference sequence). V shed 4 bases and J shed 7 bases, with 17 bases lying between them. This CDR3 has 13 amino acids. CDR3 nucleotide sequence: TGTGCCTGGACAATCTCCCGGGACATGGAGCAGTACTTC. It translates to CAWTISRDMEQYF.

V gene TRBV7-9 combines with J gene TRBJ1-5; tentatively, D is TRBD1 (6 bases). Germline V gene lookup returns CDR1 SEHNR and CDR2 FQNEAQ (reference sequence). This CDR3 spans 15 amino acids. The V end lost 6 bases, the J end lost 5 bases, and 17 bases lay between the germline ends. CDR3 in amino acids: CASSSDTGSHQPQHF. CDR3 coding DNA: TGTGCCAGCAGTTCAGATACAGGGAGCCATCAGCCCCAGCATTTT.

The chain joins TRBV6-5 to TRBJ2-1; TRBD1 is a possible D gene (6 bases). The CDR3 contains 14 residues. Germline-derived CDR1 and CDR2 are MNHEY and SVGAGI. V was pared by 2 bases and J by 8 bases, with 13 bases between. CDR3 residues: CASSYIQGFHEQFF. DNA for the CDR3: TGTGCCAGCAGTTACATTCAGGGGTTTCATGAGCAGTTCTTC.

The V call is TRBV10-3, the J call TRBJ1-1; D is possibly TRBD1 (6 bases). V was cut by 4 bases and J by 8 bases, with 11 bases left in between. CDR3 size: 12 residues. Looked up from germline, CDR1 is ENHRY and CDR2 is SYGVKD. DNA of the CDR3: TGTGCCATCAGTGGGATGACAGGCGAAGCTTTCTTT. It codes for CAISGMTGEAFF.

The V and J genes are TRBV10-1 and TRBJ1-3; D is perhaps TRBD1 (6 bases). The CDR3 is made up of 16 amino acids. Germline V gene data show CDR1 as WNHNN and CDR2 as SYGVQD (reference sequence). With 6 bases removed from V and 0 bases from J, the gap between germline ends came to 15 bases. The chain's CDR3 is CASRGDTESSGNTIYF. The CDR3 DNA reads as TGCGCCAGCAGGGGGGACACCGAAAGCTCTGGAAACACCATATATTTT.

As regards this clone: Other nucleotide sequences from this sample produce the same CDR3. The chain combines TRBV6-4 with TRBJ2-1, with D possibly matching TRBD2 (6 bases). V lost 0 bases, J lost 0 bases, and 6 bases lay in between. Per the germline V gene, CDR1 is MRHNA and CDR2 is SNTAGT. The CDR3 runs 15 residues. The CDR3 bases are TGTGCCAGCAGTGACTCTAGCGGCTCCTACAATGAGCAGTTCTTC. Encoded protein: CASSDSSGSYNEQFF.

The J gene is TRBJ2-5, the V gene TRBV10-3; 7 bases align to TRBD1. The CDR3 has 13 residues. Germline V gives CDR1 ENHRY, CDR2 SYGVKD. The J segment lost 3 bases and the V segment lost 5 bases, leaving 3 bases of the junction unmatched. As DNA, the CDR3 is TGTGCCATCAGTCCTCAGGGGGAAGAGACCCAGTACTTC. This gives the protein CAISPQGEETQYF.

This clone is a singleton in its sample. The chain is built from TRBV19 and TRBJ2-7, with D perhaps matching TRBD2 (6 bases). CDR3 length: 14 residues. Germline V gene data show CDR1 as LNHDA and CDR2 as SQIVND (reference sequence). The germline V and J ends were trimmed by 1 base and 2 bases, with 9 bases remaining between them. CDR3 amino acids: CASSIAGGPYEQYF. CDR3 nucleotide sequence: TGTGCCAGTAGTATAGCCGGGGGTCCCTACGAGCAGTACTTC.

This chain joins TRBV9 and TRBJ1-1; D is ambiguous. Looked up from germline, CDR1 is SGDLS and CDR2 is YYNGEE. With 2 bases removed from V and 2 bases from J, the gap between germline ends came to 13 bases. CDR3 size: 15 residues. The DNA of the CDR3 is TGTGCCAGCAGCGTTGGCAGCCTAGCCAACACTGAAGCTTTCTTT. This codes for CASSVGSLANTEAFF. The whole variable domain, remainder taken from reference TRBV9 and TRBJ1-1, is DSGVTQTPKHLITATGQRVTLRCSPRSGDLSVYWYQQSLDQGLQFLIQYYNGEERAKGNILERFSAQQFPDLHSELNLSSLELGDSALYFCASSVGSLANTEAFFGQGTRLTVV.

This chain's CDR3 is CASSPGVAEAFF. The CDR3 coding sequence is TGTGCCAGCAGCCCGGGGGTAGCTGAAGCTTTCTTT. V and J are TRBV11-2 and TRBJ1-1, with a weak D call TRBD1 (5 bases). The V gene lost 5 bases and the J gene lost 6 bases, with 10 bases spanning the gap. Germline CDR1 and CDR2: SGHAT and FQNNGV. The CDR3 sequence is 12 residues long.

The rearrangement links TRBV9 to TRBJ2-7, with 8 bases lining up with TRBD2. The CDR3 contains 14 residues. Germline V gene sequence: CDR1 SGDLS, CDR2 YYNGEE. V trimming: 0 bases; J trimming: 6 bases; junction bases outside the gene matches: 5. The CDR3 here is CASSVAGGVREQYF. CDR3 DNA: TGTGCCAGCAGCGTAGCGGGGGGGGTGCGCGAGCAGTACTTC.

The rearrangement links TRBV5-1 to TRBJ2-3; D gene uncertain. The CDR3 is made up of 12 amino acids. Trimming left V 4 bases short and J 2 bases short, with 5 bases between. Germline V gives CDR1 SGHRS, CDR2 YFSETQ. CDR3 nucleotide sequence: TGCGCCAGCAGCCAGTCCACAGATACGCAGTATTTT. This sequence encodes CASSQSTDTQYF.

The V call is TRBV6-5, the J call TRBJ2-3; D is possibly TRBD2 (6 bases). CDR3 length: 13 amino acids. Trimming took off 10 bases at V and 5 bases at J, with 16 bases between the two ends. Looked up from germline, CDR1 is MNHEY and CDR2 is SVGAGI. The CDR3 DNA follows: TGTGCCATCTGTCGGGGGAGAGGAGATACGCAGTATTTT. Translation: CAICRGRGDTQYF.

The chain's CDR3 is CASSFVQEGTGELFF. In nucleotides, the CDR3 is TGTGCCAGCAGTTTCGTACAGGAAGGAACCGGGGAGCTGTTTTTT. The V gene is TRBV6-5, the J gene TRBJ2-2; tentative D call: TRBD1 (5 bases). With 4 bases removed from V and 5 bases from J, the gap between germline ends came to 14 bases. The CDR3 consists of 15 residues. Germline loops: CDR1 MNHEY, CDR2 SVGAGI.

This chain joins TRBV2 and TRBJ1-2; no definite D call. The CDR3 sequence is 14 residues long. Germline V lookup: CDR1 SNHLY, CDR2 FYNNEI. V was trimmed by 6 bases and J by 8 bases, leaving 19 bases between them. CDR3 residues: CASRFTGDRRGYTF. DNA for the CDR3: TGTGCCAGCAGATTTACCGGTGATCGGAGGGGCTACACCTTC.

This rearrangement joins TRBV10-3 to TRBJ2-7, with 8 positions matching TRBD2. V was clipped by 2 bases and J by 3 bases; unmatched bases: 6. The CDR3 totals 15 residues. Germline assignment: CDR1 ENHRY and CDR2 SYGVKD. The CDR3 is CAISEPGLGNYEQYF. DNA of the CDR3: TGTGCCATCAGTGAGCCGGGACTAGGGAACTACGAGCAGTACTTC.